A selection of T cell receptor beta chains follows, all from one sample in a study of cytomegalovirus exposure and HLA in healthy donors. Clones were sequenced by immunoSEQ multiplex PCR, and TCRdb holds only the in-frame ones, with some missing. In the table there are approximately 56,000 clones, around 67% of which are singletons. The source material was PBMCs. All receptors come from a woman between 50 and 59 years old in good health and CMV-seropositive. CDR3s include the opening cysteine and the closing phenylalanine or tryptophan. A D gene is named only where the DNA matches it firmly. Only part of the rows carry a size: once, few, many, or a class if the clone is expanded.

clone size	D gene	CDR3 length	V gene	J gene	CDR3 protein	CDR3 DNA
NA	NA	12	TRBV29-1	TRBJ1-2	CSVELGVYGYTF	TGCAGCGTTGAACTCGGGGTCTATGGCTACACCTTC
NA	NA	15	TRBV28	TRBJ2-5	CASSTRGEAVETQYF	TGTGCCAGCAGTACCCGTGGGGAAGCGGTGGAGACCCAGTACTTC
NA	NA	14	TRBV28	TRBJ1-5	CASSSGRLDQPQHF	TGTGCCAGCAGTTCGGGTAGATTGGATCAGCCCCAGCATTTT
NA	NA	15	TRBV21-1	TRBJ1-5	CASTPGEGDGQPQHF	TGTGCCAGCACCCCGGGGGAGGGAGATGGTCAGCCCCAGCATTTT
NA	NA	15	TRBV27	TRBJ2-1	CASRVGRSSYNEQFF	TGTGCCAGCAGGGTGGGGCGGAGCTCCTACAATGAGCAGTTCTTC
NA	NA	14	TRBV5-1	TRBJ2-3	CASTPGPGPDTQYF	TGCGCCAGCACCCCGGGCCCAGGGCCAGATACGCAGTATTTT
once	NA	16	TRBV11-2	TRBJ2-3	CASSRGLAPGVDTQYF	TGTGCCAGCAGCCGCGGCCTCGCCCCGGGTGTAGATACGCAGTATTTT
few	NA	15	TRBV30	TRBJ2-2	CAWSVTSYSTGELFF	TGTGCCTGGAGTGTCACTAGCTACTCCACCGGGGAGCTGTTTTTT
NA	TRBD1	15	TRBV6-1	TRBJ2-1	CASRGDRGQGNEQFF	TGTGCCAGCAGGGGGGACAGGGGGCAAGGCAATGAGCAGTTCTTC
once	TRBD2	13	TRBV29-1	TRBJ2-5	CSVLAGRQETQYF	TGCAGCGTTCTAGCGGGGAGACAAGAGACCCAGTACTTC
NA	TRBD1	17	TRBV2	TRBJ2-5	CASSYGQGRRFQETQYF	TGTGCCAGCAGTTACGGACAGGGTAGGAGATTCCAAGAGACCCAGTACTTC
NA	NA	15	TRBV27	TRBJ2-7	CASRGVSASSYEQYF	TGTGCCAGCCGCGGGGTTAGCGCGAGCTCCTACGAGCAGTACTTC
NA	NA	12	TRBV6-1	TRBJ1-1	CASNQGNTEAFF	TGTGCCAGCAACCAGGGGAACACTGAAGCTTTCTTT
few	NA	13	TRBV9	TRBJ2-5	CASSVGREETQYF	TGTGCCAGCAGCGTAGGGAGAGAAGAGACCCAGTACTTC